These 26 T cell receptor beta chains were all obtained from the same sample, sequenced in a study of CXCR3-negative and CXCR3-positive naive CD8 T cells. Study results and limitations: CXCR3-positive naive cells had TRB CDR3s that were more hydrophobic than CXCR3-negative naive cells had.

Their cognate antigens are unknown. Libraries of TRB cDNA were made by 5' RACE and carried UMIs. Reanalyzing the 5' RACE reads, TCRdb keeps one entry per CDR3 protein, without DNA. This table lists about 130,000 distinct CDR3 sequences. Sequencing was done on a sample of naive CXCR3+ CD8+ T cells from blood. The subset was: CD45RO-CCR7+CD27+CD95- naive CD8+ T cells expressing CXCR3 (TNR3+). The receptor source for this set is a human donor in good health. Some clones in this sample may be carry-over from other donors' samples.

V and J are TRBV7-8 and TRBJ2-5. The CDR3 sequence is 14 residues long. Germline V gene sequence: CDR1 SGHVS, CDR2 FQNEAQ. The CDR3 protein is CASSLAEFQETQYF. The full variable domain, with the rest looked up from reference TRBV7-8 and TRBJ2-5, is GAGVSQSPRYKVAKRGQDVALRCDPISGHVSLFWYQQALGQGPEFLTYFQNEAQLDKSGLPSDRFFAERPEGSVSTLKIQRTQQEDSAVYLCASSLAEFQETQYFGPGTRLLVL.

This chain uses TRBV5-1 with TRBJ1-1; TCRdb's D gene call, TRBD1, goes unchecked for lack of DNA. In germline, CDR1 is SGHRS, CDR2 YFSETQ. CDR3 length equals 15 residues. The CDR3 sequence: CASSFLQGLDTEAFF.

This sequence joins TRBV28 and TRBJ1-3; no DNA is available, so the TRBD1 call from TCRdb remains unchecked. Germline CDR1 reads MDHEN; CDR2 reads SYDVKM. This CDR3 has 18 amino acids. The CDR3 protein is CASSLPHLDRLSGNTIYF. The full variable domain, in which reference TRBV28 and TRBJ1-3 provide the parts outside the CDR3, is DVKVTQSSRYLVKRTGEKVFLECVQDMDHENMFWYRQDPGLGLRLIYFSYDVKMKEKGDIPEGYSVSREKKERFSLILESASTNQTSMYLCASSLPHLDRLSGNTIYFGEGSWLTVV.

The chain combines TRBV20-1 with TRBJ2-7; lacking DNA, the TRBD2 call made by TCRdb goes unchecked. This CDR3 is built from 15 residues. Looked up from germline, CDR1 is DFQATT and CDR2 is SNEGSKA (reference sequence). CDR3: CSARESGGASYEQYF.

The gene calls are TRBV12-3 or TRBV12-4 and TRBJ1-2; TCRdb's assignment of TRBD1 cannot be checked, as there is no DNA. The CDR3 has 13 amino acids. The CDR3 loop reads CASSSGTSYGYTF.

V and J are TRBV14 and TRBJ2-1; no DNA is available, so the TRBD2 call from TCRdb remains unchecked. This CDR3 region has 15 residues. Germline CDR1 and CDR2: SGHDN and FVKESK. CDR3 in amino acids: CASSLTSGSYNEQFF.

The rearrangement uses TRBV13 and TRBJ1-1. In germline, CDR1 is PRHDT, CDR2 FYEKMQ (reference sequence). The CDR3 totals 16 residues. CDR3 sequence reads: CASSLVGIGMNTEAFF.

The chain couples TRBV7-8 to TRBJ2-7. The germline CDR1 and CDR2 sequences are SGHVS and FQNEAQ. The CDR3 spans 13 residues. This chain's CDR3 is CASSPDLRYEQYF.

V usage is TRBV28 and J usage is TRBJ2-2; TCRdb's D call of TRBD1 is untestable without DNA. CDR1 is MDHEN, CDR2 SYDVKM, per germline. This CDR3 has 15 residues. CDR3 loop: CASRTAGGGTGELFF. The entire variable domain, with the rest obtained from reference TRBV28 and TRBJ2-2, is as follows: DVKVTQSSRYLVKRTGEKVFLECVQDMDHENMFWYRQDPGLGLRLIYFSYDVKMKEKGDIPEGYSVSREKKERFSLILESASTNQTSMYLCASRTAGGGTGELFFGEGSRLTVL.

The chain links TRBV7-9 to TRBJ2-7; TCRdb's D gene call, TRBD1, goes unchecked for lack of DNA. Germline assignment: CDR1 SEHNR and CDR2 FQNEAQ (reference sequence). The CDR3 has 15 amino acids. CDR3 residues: CASSAGQAALDEQYF.

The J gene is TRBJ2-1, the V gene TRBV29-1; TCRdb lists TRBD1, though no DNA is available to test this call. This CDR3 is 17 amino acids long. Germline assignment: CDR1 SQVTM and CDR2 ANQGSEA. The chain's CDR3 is CSVHSTECRGAYNEQFF.

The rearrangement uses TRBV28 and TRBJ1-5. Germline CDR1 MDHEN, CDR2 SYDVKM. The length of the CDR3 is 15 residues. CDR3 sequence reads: CASSSRDGSNQPQHF.

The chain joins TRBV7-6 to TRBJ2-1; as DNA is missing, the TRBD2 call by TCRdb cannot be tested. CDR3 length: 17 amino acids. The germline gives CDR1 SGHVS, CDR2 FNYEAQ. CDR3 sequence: CASSLEVSAGGYNEQFF.

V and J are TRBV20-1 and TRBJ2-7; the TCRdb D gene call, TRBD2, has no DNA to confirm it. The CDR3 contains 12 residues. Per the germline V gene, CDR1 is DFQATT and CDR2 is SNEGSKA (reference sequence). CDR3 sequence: CSARVRGSEQYF.

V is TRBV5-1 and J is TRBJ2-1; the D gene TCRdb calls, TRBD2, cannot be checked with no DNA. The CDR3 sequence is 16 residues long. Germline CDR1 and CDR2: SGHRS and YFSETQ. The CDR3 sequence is CASSLAQTSGYNEQFF.

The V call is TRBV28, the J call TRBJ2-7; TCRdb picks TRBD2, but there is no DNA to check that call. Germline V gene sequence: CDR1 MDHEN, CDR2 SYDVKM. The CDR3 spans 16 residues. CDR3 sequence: CASSLALAFSSLEQYF.

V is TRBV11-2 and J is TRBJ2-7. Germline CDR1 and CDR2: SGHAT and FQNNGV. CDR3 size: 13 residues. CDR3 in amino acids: CASSLSPTYEQYF. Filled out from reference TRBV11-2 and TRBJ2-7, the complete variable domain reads EAGVAQSPRYKIIEKRQSVAFWCNPISGHATLYWYQQILGQGPKLLIQFQNNGVVDDSQLPKDRFSAERLKGVDSTLKIQPAKLEDSAVYLCASSLSPTYEQYFGPGTRLTVT.

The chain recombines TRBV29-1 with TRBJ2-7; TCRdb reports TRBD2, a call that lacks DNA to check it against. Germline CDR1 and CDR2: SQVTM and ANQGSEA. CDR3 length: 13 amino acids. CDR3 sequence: CSVDPSGLGEQYF.

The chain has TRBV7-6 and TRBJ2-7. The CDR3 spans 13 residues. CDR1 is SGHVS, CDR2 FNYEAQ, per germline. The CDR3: CASSLRTAYEQYF.

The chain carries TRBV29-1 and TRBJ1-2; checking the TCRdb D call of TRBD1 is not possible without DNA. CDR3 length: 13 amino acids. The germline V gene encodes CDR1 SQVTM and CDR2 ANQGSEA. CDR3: CSVDRQGAQGYTF.

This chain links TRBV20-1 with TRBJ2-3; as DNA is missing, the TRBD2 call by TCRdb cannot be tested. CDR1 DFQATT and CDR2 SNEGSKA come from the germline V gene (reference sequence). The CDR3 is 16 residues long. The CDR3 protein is CSAIPPSGRNTDTQYF.

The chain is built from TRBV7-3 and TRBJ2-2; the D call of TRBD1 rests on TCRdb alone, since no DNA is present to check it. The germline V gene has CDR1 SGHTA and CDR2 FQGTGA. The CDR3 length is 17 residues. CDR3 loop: CASSPWGRGLNTGELFF.

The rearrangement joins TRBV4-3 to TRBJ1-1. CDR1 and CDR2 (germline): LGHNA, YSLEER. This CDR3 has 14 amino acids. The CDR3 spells CASSQVFGGTEAFF.

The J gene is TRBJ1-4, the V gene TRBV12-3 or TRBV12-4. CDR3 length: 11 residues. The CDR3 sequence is CASGNGEKLFF.

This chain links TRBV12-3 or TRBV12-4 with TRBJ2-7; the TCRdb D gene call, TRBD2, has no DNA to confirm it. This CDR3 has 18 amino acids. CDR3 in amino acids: CASSPGLVERGPPYEQYF.

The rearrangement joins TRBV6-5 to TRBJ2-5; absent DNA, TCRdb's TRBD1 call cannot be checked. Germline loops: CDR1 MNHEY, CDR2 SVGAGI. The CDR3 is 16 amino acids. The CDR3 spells CASRAGQVGRGETQYF.